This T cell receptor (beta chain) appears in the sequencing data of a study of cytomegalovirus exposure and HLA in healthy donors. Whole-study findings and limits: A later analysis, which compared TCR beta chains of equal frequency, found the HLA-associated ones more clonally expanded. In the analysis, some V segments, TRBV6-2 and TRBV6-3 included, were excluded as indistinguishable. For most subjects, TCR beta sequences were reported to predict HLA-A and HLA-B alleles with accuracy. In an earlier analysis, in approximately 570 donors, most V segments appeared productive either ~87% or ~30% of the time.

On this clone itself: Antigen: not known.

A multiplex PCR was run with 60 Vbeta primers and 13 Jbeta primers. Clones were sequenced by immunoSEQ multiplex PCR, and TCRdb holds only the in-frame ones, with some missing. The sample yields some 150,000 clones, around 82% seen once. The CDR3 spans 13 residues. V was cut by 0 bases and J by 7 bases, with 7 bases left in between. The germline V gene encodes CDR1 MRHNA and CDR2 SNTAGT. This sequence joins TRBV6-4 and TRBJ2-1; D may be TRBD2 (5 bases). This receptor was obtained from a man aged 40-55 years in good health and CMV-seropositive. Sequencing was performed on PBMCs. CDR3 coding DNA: TGTGCCAGCAGTGACTCCGGGATTAATGAGCAGTTCTTC. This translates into CASSDSGINEQFF.